This T cell receptor beta chain was sequenced during a study of T cell responses to AZD1222 COVID-19 vaccine. Doses given second, at about 4 or about 12 weeks, were pooled. Libraries were prepared by immunoSEQ multiplex PCR; TCRdb keeps only in-frame clonotypes and omits some of them. The sample consists of 250,000 to 300,000 clones, 94% of them appearing once. V lost 7 bases to trimming and J lost 7 bases, with 8 bases between them. This CDR3 has 11 residues. From germline, CDR1 is SNHLY and CDR2 FYNNEI. The chain carries TRBV2 and TRBJ2-1; no clear D gene. The receptor was isolated from an adult who received the AZD1222 COVID-19 vaccine. The specimen comprised peripheral blood, sampled 28 days after the second AZD1222 dose. CDR3 amino acids: CASTPGNEQFF. DNA of the CDR3: TGTGCCAGCACCCCCGGTAATGAGCAGTTCTTC.